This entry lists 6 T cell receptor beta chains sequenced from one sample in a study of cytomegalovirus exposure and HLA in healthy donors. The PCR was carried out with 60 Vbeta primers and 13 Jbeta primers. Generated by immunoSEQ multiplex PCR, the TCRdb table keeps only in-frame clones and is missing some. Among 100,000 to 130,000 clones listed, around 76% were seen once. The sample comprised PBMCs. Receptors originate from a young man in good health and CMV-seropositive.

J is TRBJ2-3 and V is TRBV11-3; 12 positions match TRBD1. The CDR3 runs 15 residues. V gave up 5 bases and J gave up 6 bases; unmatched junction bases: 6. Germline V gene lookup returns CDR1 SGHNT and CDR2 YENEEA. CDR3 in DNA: TGTGCCAGCAGCCCCGGGACAGGGGGCGGGGATACGCAGTATTTT. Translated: CASSPGTGGGDTQYF.

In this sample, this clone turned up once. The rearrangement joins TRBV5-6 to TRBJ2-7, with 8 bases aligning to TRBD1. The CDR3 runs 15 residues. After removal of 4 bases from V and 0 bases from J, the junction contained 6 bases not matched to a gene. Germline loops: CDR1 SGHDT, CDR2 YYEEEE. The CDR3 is CASSPTGGRSYEQYF. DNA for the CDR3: TGTGCCAGCAGCCCCACAGGGGGTCGCTCCTACGAGCAGTACTTC.

The CDR3 DNA is TGTGCCAGCAGTACCGGACAGGGTAGGACCTATGGCTACACCTTC. This codes for CASSTGQGRTYGYTF. The chain is built from TRBV6-5 and TRBJ1-2, with 8 positions matching TRBD1. J was trimmed by 4 bases and V by 5 bases; bases with no gene match: 9. Germline-derived CDR1 and CDR2 are MNHEY and SVGAGI. This CDR3 contains 15 residues.

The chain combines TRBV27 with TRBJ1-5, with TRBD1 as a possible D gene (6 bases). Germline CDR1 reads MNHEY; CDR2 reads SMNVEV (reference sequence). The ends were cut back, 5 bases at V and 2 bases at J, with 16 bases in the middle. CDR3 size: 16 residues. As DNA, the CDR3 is TGTGCCAGCAGTCCCGGACAGACTTTGGGCAATCAGCCCCAGCATTTT. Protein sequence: CASSPGQTLGNQPQHF.

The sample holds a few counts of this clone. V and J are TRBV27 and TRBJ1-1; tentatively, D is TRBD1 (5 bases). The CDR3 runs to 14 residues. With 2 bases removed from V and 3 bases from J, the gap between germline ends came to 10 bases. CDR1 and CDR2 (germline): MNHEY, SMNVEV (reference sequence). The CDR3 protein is CASSLTARDTEAFF. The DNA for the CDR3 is TGTGCCAGCAGTTTAACGGCCAGGGACACTGAAGCTTTCTTT.

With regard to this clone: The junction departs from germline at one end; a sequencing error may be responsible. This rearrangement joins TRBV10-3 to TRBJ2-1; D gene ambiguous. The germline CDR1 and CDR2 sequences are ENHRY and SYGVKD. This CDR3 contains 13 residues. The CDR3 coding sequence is TGTGCCATCACTGAGACTCGCCGCAATGAGCAGTTCTTC. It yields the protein CAITETRRNEQFF.